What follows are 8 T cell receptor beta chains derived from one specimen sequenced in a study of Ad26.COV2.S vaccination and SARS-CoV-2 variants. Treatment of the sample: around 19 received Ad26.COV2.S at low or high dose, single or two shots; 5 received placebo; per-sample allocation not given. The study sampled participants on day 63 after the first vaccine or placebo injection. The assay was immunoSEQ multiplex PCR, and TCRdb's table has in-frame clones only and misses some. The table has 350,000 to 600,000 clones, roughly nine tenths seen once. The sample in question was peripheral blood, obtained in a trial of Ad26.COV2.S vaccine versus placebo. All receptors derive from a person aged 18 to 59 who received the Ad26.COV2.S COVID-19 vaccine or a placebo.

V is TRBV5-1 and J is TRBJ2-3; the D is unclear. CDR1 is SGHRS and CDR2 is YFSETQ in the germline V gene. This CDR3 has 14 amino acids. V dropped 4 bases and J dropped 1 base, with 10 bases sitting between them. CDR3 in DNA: TGCGCCAGCAGCCTCCTCAGAGGCACAGATACGCAGTATTTT. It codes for CASSLLRGTDTQYF.

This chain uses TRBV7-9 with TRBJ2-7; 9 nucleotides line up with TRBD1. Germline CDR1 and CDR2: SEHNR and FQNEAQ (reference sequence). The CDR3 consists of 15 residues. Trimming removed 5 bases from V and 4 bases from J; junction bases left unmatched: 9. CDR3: CASSGQGLFPYEQYF. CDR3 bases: TGTGCCAGCAGCGGACAGGGGCTGTTTCCGTACGAGCAGTACTTC.

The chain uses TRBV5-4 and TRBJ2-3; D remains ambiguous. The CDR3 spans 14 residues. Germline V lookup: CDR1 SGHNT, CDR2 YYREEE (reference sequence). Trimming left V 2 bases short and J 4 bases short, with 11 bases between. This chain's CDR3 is CASSFGVVPDTQYF. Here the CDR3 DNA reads TGTGCCAGCAGCTTTGGGGTGGTGCCAGATACGCAGTATTTT.

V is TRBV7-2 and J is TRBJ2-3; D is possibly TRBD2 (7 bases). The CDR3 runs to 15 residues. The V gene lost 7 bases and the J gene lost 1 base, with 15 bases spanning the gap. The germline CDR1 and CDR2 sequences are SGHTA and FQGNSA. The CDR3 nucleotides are TGTGCCAGCACCATAAAGGGGGGGGGCACAGATACGCAGTATTTT. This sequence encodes CASTIKGGGTDTQYF.

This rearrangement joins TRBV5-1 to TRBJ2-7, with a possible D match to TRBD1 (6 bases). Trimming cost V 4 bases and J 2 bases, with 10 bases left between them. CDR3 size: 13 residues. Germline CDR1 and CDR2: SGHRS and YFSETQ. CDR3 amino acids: CASSMDRTYEQYF. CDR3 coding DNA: TGCGCCAGCAGCATGGACAGAACCTACGAGCAGTACTTC.

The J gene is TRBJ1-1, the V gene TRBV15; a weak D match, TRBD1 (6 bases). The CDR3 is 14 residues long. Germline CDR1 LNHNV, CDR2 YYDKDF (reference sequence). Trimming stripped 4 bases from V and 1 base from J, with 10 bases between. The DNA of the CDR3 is TGTGCCACCAGCACCTTGACAGGGAACACTGAAGCTTTCTTT. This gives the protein CATSTLTGNTEAFF.

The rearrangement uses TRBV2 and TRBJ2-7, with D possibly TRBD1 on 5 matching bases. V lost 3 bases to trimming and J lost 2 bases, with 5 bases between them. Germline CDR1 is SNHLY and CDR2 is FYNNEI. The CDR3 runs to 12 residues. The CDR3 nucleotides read TGTGCCAGCAGTGAGACAGCCTACGAGCAGTACTTC. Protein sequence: CASSETAYEQYF.

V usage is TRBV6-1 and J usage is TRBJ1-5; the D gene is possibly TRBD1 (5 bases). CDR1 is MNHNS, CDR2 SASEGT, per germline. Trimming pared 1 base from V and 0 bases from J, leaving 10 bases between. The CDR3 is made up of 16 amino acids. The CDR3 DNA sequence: TGTGCCAGCAGTGAAGGTTGGGGGTTTAGCAATCAGCCCCAGCATTTT. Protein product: CASSEGWGFSNQPQHF.